This T cell receptor beta chain emerged from a study of OX40 agonist ivuxolimab in advanced cancers. The germline CDR1 and CDR2 sequences are SGHTA and FQGNSA. Trimming removed 2 bases from V and 0 bases from J, with 10 bases in between. The CDR3 covers 15 residues. Here immunoSEQ multiplex PCR was the method, and the copy in TCRdb shows in-frame clones only, minus some. Of 20,000 to 30,000 clones in the sample, around 79% are singletons; the top ten hold more than 2%. The J gene is TRBJ2-5, the V gene TRBV7-2; tentatively, D is TRBD2 (5 bases). The receptor was isolated from an adult with an advanced solid tumor such as melanoma, head and neck, liver or kidney cancer. The sequenced sample was CD4+ or CD8+ T cells sorted from blood, obtained in a trial of the OX40 agonist ivuxolimab. For the CDR3, the DNA is TGTGCCAGCAGCTTAATGTCCGGGAACCAAGAGACCCAGTACTTC. The encoded protein is CASSLMSGNQETQYF.